The clone carrying this TCR beta chain was seen repeatedly, ten times or more. Its target is unknown. This specimen comes from a study of blood T cells in healthy people across ages. The CDR3 covers 14 residues. Per the germline V gene, CDR1 is SGHRS and CDR2 is YFSETQ. The V and J ends lost 4 bases and 4 bases, in that order; junction bases with no gene match: 7. Regarding the study as a whole: Naive CD4+ cell counts and diversity both ran higher in long-lived than in aged donors.

A second PCR of 7 to 11 cycles used a sample-barcoded 5' primer and a J-beta primer mix. There were at least 3 million CDR3-containing paired-end reads obtained from each sample. MiXCR, run by TCRdb on the 5' RACE reads, gives a single entry per CDR3 protein. Here the sample spans around 1.7 million distinct CDR3 sequences, approximately 28% being singletons. Sequenced input: blood. The receptor was derived from a woman aged 30 to 39 in good health. The chain joins TRBV5-1 to TRBJ1-2, with 7 bases identical to TRBD1. CDR3 sequence: CASSLRQGSYGYTF. The CDR3 DNA reads TGCGCCAGCAGCCTCCGACAGGGATCCTATGGCTACACCTTC.